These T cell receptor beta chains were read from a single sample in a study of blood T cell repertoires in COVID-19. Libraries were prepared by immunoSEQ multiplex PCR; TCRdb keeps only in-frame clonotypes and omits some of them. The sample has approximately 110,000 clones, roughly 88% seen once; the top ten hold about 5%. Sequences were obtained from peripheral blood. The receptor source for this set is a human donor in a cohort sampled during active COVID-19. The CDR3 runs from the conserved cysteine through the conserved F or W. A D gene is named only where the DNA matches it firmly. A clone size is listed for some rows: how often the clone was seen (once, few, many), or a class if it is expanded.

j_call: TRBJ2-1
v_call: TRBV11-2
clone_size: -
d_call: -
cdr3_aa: CASSLALEDYNEQFF
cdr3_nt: TGTGCCAGCAGCTTAGCACTAGAAGATTACAATGAGCAGTTCTTC

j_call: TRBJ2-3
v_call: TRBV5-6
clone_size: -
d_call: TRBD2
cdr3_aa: CASSLEAAGEVSDTQYF
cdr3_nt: TGTGCCAGCAGCTTGGAGGCAGCGGGAGAAGTAAGCGATACGCAGTATTTT

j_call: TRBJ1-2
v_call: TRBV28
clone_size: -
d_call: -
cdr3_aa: CASGGYGYTF
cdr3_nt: TGTGCCAGCGGCGGCTATGGCTACACCTTC

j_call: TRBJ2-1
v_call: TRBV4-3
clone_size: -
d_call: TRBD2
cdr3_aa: CASSPSRGGSYNEQFF
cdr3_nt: TGCGCCAGCAGCCCTTCGCGGGGGGGCTCCTACAATGAGCAGTTCTTC

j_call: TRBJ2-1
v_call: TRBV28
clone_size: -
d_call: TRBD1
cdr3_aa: CASRTGLGQGNEQFF
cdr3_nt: TGTGCCAGCAGGACCGGCCTAGGACAGGGCAATGAGCAGTTCTTC

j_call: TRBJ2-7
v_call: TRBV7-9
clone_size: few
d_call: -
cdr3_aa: CASSLAVSGIRGNYEQYF
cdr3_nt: TGTGCCAGCAGCTTAGCGGTTTCGGGGATCCGGGGGAACTACGAGCAGTACTTC

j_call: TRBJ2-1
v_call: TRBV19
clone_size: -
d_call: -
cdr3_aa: CASSFPLGPSSYNEQFF
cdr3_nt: TGTGCCAGTAGTTTCCCGTTGGGCCCGAGCTCCTACAATGAGCAGTTCTTC

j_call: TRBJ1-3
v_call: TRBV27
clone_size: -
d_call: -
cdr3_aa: CASSLRGTGNTIYF
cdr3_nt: TGTGCCAGCAGTTTACGGGGTACTGGAAACACCATATATTTT

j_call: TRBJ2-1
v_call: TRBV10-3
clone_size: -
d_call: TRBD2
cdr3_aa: CAISENPLTSRNEQFF
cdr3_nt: TGTGCCATCAGTGAGAATCCGTTGACTAGCAGGAATGAGCAGTTCTTC

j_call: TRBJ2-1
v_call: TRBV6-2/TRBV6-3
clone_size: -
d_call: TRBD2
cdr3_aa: CASSYHGTSGSGPLNNEQFF
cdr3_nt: TGTGCCAGCAGTTACCACGGGACTAGCGGGAGTGGGCCGCTAAACAATGAGCAGTTCTTC

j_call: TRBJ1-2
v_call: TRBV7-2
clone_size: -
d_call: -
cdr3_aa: CASSPRGAYYGYTF
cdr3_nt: TGTGCCAGCAGCCCACGGGGGGCCTACTATGGCTACACCTTC

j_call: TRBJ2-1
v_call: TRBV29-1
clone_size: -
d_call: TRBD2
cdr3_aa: CSVEGRWLAGVSSYNEQFF
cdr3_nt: TGCAGCGTTGAAGGCCGCTGGCTAGCGGGGGTGAGCTCCTACAATGAGCAGTTCTTC

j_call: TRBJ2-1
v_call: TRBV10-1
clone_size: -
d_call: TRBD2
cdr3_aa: CASSERTSGNGEQFF
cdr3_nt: TGCGCCAGCAGTGAAAGGACTAGCGGAAATGGTGAGCAGTTCTTC